One and the same sample provided the 18 T cell receptor beta chains below, sequenced in a study of post-analysis software for immune sequencing data. Study outcomes and limitations: Roughly five TRBV segments appeared more often in patients than in controls, and TRBV5-6, TRBV5-1 and TRBV20-1 were among these.

Presence of unique molecular identifiers characterized the TCR beta cDNA libraries. Each CDR3 protein is one row after TCRdb ran MiXCR on the PCR reads. The table shows 550,000 to 700,000 distinct CDR3 sequences, with 40% to 50% occurring only once. These receptors' targets are unknown. Sequencing input: blood. These receptors all stem from a girl aged 10 to 17 with multiple sclerosis.

In this sample, this clonotype turned up a few times. V usage is TRBV5-1 and J usage is TRBJ2-1; 9 bases are a match to TRBD2. Germline V gives CDR1 SGHRS, CDR2 YFSETQ. The junction had 3 bases not matched to a gene; V was cut back by 4 bases and J by 4 bases. This CDR3 is 14 amino acids long. In nucleotides, the CDR3 is TGCGCCAGCAGCGGGAGCGGGGGGTACAATGAGCAGTTCTTC. It is translated as CASSGSGGYNEQFF.

This chain links TRBV3-1 with TRBJ1-2, with D uncertain. CDR3 length: 16 amino acids. Trimming took off 1 base at V and 2 bases at J, with 14 bases between the two ends. Germline CDR1 reads LGHDT; CDR2 reads YNNKEL (reference sequence). Written as DNA, the CDR3 is TGTGCCAGCAGCCAAGCGGGTCAGCTACAGAACTATGGCTACACCTTC. It codes for CASSQAGQLQNYGYTF.

J is TRBJ2-5 and V is TRBV12-3 or TRBV12-4; perhaps D is TRBD1 or TRBD2 (5 bases each). This CDR3 is 15 amino acids long. The V and J ends lost 5 bases and 2 bases respectively, with 15 bases between them. The CDR3 sequence: CASSPGQGIQETQYF. CDR3 bases: TGTGCCAGCAGTCCGGGGCAGGGTATACAAGAGACCCAGTACTTC.

The gene calls are TRBV7-9 and TRBJ2-4, with 9 bases that match TRBD1. The V and J ends lost 5 bases and 13 bases, in that order; junction bases with no gene match: 18. This CDR3 has 16 amino acids. The germline V gene encodes CDR1 SEHNR and CDR2 FQNEAQ (reference sequence). Here the CDR3 reads CASSVNHLGQGGEQYF. CDR3 nucleotides: TGTGCCAGCAGCGTAAACCACCTGGGACAGGGAGGGGAGCAGTACTTC. The full variable domain, rest sourced from reference TRBV7-9 and TRBJ2-4, is DTGVSQNPRHKITKRGQNVTFRCDPISEHNRLYWYRQTLGQGPEFLTYFQNEAQLEKSRLLSDRFSAERPKGSFSTLEIQRTEQGDSAMYLCASSVNHLGQGGEQYFGAGTRLSVL.

This clonotype came up once. At one end the junction does not follow the germline gene, possibly because of a read error. The chain links TRBV7-9 to TRBJ2-1, with D unresolved. The CDR3 runs to 16 residues. The germline V gene has CDR1 SEHNR and CDR2 FQNEAQ (reference sequence). CDR3 nucleotides: TGTGCCAGCAAGTACTCTACATTTCCCTCCGACAATGAGCAGTTCTTC. Its protein is CASKYSTFPSDNEQFF.

The V call is TRBV28, the J call TRBJ2-1; D possibly uses TRBD1 or TRBD2 (5 bases each). Germline V CDR1 and CDR2: MDHEN, SYDVKM. V gave up 5 bases and J gave up 15 bases, with 26 bases separating them. The CDR3 contains 15 residues. The CDR3 region has the DNA TGTGCCAGCAGTCCAACCGCCTCCCAAAACGGGGACCCGTTCTTC. This codes for CASSPTASQNGDPFF.

The chain links TRBV5-5 to TRBJ2-7; D call uncertain. CDR1 and CDR2 from the germline V gene are SGHKS and YYEKEE (reference sequence). Between the trimmed V and J ends, which lost 2 bases and 3 bases, there was a span of 15 bases. This CDR3 spans 15 amino acids. The CDR3: CASSFRSRSVYEQYF. The CDR3 coding sequence is TGTGCCAGCAGCTTTCGGTCTAGATCGGTCTACGAGCAGTACTTC.

The chain couples TRBV12-3 or TRBV12-4 to TRBJ1-1; unclear D gene. The CDR3 sequence is 14 residues long. Deletions cut 8 bases from V and 4 bases from J, with 17 bases between. The CDR3 nucleotides are TGTGCCAGCGCTTCCGGAAGGCGGGGCACTGAAGCTTTCTTT. Translated: CASASGRRGTEAFF.

This rearrangement joins TRBV4-1 to TRBJ2-1; TRBD2 matches at 14 bases. The CDR3 sequence is 19 residues long. The V and J ends lost 4 bases and 0 bases, in that order; junction bases with no gene match: 8. Germline V gene data show CDR1 as MGHRA and CDR2 as YSYEKL. The DNA of the CDR3 is TGCGCCAGCAGCCGACGGACTAGCGGGGGGCAGAGCTCCTACAATGAGCAGTTCTTC. Protein: CASSRRTSGGQSSYNEQFF.

In its sample, this clonotype was seen a few times. CDR3 coding DNA: TGTGCCAGCAGTCATTCCACAGATACGCAGTATTTT. Translating gives CASSHSTDTQYF. V and J are TRBV12-3 or TRBV12-4 and TRBJ2-3; no firm D call. Trimming left V 5 bases short and J 2 bases short, with 5 bases between. The CDR3 sequence is 12 residues long.

This rearrangement joins TRBV5-1 to TRBJ2-2; 7 positions agree with TRBD1. CDR1 is SGHRS and CDR2 is YFSETQ in the germline V gene. V lost 1 base, J lost 1 base, and 1 base stayed unmatched. The CDR3 runs to 15 residues. The CDR3 loop is CASSLWDRNTGELFF. The CDR3 region has the DNA TGCGCCAGCAGCTTGTGGGACAGGAACACCGGGGAGCTGTTTTTT.

The chain uses TRBV5-1 and TRBJ1-2, with D uncertain. V shed 3 bases and J shed 3 bases, with 15 bases lying between them. Germline V gene data show CDR1 as SGHRS and CDR2 as YFSETQ. This CDR3 spans 15 amino acids. CDR3 amino acids: CASSSRTDYHYGYTF. Here the CDR3 DNA reads TGCGCCAGCAGCTCGCGGACGGATTACCACTATGGCTACACCTTC.

The rearrangement uses TRBV29-1 and TRBJ1-5, with 7 bases identical to TRBD1. The CDR3 has 13 residues. Germline trimming cut 4 bases from V and 5 bases from J; bases unmatched to any gene: 5. Germline CDR1 is SQVTM and CDR2 is ANQGSEA. This CDR3 is CSVAGTADQPQHF. DNA of the CDR3: TGCAGCGTTGCCGGGACAGCAGATCAGCCCCAGCATTTT.

This sequence joins TRBV10-3 and TRBJ2-1, with D possibly matching TRBD2 (6 bases). The CDR3 contains 15 residues. Germline loops: CDR1 ENHRY, CDR2 SYGVKD. V lost 8 bases and J lost 0, with 14 bases in between. CDR3 amino acids: CAIQGGESSYNEQFF. In DNA form, the CDR3 reads TGTGCCATCCAAGGAGGGGAGAGCTCCTACAATGAGCAGTTCTTC.

The chain has TRBV7-8 and TRBJ2-7, with a possible D match to TRBD1 (6 bases). Germline CDR1 SGHVS, CDR2 FQNEAQ. V was shortened by 1 base and J by 2 bases, with 9 bases between the two germline ends. The CDR3 is made up of 14 amino acids. The CDR3 nucleotides read TGTGCCAGCAGCTTAGAGAGACAGGCCTACGAGCAGTACTTC. This sequence encodes CASSLERQAYEQYF.

The chain uses TRBV4-1 and TRBJ1-2; no firm D call. The CDR3 sequence is 15 residues long. With 4 bases removed from V and 3 bases from J, the gap between germline ends came to 15 bases. The germline V gene has CDR1 MGHRA and CDR2 YSYEKL. CDR3 nucleotides: TGCGCCAGCAGCCCGCACGGCCTAGAGGACTATGGCTACACCTTC. This translates into CASSPHGLEDYGYTF.

This clonotype was seen only a few times. The rearrangement uses TRBV6-1 and TRBJ2-3; TRBD2 matches at 9 bases. The germline gives CDR1 MNHNS, CDR2 SASEGT. V was pared by 5 bases and J by 1 base, with 19 bases of the junction left unmatched. This CDR3 region has 20 residues. CDR3 nucleotides: TGTGCCAGCAGTCCCCGAGGTAGCGGGAGAGTAAGTAAGGGCACAGATACGCAGTATTTT. It specifies CASSPRGSGRVSKGTDTQYF.

The sample holds a few counts of this clonotype. The chain is built from TRBV10-3 and TRBJ1-5; D call uncertain. Trimming shortened V by 3 bases and J by 7 bases, and 10 bases separated the two germline ends. CDR3 length: 13 residues. Germline V CDR1 and CDR2: ENHRY, SYGVKD. The CDR3 nucleotides are TGTGCCATCAGTGATTTAACAGCACAGCCCCAGCATTTT. Translating it yields CAISDLTAQPQHF.